Below, 2 T cell receptor beta chains from the same sample are listed, as sequenced in a study of shared clonotypes between healthy human individuals. Profiling relied on immunoSEQ multiplex PCR, and the TCRdb table lists in-frame clones only, not all of them. This sample has 2 million to 2.5 million clones; about 95% occur once, and the top ten carry roughly 1%. Terminally differentiated effector memory CD45RA+ cells were left out of the naive CD8 fraction, which was CD45RO-negative and positively selected for CCR7. Sample: naive CD8+ T cells sorted from blood. These receptors were collected from a man aged 18 to 30 in good health.

The rearrangement uses TRBV7-9 and TRBJ2-7; 11 bases map to TRBD1. The CDR3 loop spans 15 amino acids. CDR1 and CDR2 (germline): SEHNR, FQNEAQ (reference sequence). After removal of 6 bases from V and 3 bases from J, the junction contained 7 bases not matched to a gene. CDR3 nucleotides: TGTGCCAGCAGTCCCGTGGGGACAGGGGGCTACGAGCAGTACTTC. This sequence encodes CASSPVGTGGYEQYF.

The chain uses TRBV7-8 and TRBJ2-5; TRBD2 matches at 9 bases. The ends lost 7 bases at V and 0 bases at J; junction bases unmatched: 9. The CDR3 has 16 amino acids. Germline CDR1 and CDR2: SGHVS and FQNEAQ. The CDR3 region is CASTPGLAGYQETQYF. The DNA for the CDR3 is TGTGCCAGCACTCCTGGGCTAGCGGGGTACCAAGAGACCCAGTACTTC.